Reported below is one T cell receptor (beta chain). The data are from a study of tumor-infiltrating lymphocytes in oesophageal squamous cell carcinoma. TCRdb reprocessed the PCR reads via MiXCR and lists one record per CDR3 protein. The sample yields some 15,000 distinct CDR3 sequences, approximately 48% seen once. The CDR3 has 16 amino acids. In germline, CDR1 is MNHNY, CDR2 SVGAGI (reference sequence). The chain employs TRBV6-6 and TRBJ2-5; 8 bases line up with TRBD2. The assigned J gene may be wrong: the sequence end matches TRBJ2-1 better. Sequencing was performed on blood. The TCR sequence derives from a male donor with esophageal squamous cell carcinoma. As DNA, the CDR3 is TGTGCCAGCAGTTATATACAAAGCGGGGGCTACAATGAGCAGTTCTTC. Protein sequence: CASSYIQSGGYNEQFF.